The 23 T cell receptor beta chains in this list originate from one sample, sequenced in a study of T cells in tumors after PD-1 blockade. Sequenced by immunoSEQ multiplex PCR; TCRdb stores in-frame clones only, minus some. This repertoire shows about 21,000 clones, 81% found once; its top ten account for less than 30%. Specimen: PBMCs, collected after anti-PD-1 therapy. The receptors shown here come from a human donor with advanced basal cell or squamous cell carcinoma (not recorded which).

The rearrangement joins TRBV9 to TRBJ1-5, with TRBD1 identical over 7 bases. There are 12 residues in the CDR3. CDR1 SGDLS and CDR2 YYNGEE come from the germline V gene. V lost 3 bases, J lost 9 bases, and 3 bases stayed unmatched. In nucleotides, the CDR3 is TGTGCCAGCAGCGCAAGACAGGGGCCCCAGCATTTT. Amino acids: CASSARQGPQHF.

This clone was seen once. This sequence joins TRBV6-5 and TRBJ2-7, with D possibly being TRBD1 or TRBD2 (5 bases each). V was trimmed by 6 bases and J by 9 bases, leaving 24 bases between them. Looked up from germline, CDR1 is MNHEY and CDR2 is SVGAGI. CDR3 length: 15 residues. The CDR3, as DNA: TGTGCCAGCAGGAAAGCCGGGACGGGCTATAGAGCGCAGTACTTC. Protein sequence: CASRKAGTGYRAQYF.

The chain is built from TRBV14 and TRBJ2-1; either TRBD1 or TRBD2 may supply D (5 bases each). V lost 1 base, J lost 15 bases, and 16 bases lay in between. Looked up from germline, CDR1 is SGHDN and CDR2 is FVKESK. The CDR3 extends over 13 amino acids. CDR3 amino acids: CASSQGGAHISFF. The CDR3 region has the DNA TGTGCCAGCAGCCAAGGAGGGGCCCATATTTCGTTCTTC.

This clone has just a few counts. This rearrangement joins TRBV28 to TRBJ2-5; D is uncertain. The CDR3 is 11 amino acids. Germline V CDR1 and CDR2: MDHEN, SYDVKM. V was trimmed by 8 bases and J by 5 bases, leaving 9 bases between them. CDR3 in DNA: TGTGCCAGCTCAGCCATGGAGACCCAGTACTTC. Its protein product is CASSAMETQYF.

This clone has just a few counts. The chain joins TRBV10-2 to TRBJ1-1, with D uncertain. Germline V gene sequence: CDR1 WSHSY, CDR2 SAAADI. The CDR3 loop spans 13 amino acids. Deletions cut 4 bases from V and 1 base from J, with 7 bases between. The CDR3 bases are TGCGCCAGCAGTGGGGCAGCGAACACTGAAGCTTTCTTT. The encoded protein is CASSGAANTEAFF.

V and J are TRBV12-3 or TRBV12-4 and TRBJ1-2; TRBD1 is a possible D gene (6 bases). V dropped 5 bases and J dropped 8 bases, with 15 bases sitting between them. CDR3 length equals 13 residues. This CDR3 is CASSQQGSGGYTF. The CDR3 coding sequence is TGTGCCAGCAGTCAACAGGGAAGTGGCGGCTACACCTTC.

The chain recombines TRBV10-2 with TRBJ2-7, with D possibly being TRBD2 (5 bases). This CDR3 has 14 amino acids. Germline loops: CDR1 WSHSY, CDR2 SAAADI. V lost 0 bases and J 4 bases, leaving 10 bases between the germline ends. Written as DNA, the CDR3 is TGCGCCAGCAGTGAGTCGGGAGCCTGGTACGAGCAGTACTTC. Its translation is CASSESGAWYEQYF.

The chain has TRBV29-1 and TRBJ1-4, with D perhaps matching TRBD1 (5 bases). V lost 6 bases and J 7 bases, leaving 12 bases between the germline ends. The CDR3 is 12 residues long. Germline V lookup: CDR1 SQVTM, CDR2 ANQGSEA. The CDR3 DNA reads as TGCAGCGTGGGGGGGAGCTCTGAAAAACTGTTTTTT. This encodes CSVGGSSEKLFF.

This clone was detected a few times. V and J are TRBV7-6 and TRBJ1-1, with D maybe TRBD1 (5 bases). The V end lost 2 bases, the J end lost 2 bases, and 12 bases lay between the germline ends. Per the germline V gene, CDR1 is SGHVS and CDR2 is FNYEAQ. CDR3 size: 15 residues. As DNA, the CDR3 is TGTGCCAGCAGCTTATCGGGGGTGGGAAACACTGAAGCTTTCTTT. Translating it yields CASSLSGVGNTEAFF.

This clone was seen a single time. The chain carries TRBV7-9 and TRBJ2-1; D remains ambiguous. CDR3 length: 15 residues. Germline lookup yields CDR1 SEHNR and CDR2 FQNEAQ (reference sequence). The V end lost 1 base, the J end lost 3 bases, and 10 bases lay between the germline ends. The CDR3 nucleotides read TGTGCCAGCAGCTTAGTGATGGACCGCTACAATGAGCAGTTCTTC. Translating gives CASSLVMDRYNEQFF.

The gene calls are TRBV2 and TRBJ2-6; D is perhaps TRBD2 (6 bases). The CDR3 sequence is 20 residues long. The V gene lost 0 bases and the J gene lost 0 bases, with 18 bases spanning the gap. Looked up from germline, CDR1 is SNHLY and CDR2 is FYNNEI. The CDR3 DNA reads TGTGCCAGCAGTGAAGCGCGTTCGTGGGGGGACTCCTCTGGGGCCAACGTCCTGACTTTC. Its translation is CASSEARSWGDSSGANVLTF.

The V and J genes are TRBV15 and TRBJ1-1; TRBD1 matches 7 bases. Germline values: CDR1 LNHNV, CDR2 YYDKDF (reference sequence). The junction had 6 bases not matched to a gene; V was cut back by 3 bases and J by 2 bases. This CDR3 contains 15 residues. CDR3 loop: CATSSQGGTNTEAFF. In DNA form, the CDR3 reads TGTGCCACCAGCAGCCAGGGGGGAACCAACACTGAAGCTTTCTTT.

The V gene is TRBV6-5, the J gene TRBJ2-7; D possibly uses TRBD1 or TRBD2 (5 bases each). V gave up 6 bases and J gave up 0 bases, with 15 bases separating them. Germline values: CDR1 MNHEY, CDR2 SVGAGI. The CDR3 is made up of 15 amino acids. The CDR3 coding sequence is TGTGCCAGCAGCAGAGATCCAGGGAGCTCCTACGAGCAGTACTTC. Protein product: CASSRDPGSSYEQYF.

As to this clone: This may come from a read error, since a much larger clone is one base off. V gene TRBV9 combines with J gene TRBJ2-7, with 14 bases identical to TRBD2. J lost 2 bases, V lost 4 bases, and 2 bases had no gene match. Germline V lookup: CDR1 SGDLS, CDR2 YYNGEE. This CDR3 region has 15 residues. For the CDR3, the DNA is TGTGCCAGCAGCCCGGGACTAGCGGGGGCCTACGAGCAGTACTTC. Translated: CASSPGLAGAYEQYF.

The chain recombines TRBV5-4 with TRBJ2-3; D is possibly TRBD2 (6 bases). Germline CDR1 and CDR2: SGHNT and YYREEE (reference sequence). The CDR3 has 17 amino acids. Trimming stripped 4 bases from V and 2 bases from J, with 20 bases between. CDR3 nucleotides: TGTGCCAGCAGCCCGGCGGTGGCGGGGTCTCCCACAGATACGCAGTATTTT. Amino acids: CASSPAVAGSPTDTQYF.

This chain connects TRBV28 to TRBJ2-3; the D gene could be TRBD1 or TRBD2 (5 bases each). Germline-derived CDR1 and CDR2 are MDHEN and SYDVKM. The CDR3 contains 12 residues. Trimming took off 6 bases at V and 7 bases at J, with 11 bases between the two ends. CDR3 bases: TGTGCCAGCAGCTCGGGGCACCATACGCAGTATTTT. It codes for CASSSGHHTQYF.

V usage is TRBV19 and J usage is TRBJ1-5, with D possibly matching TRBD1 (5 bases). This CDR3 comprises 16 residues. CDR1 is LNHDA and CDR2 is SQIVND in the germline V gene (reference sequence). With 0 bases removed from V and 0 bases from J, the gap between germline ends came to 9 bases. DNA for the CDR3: TGTGCCAGTAGTATAGAAGGGACCTATAGCAATCAGCCCCAGCATTTT. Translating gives CASSIEGTYSNQPQHF.

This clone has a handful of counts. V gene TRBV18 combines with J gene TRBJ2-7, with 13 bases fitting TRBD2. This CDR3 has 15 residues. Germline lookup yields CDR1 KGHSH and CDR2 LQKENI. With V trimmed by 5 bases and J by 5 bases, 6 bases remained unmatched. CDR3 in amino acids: CASSTTSGGENEQYF. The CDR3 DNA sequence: TGTGCCAGCTCAACCACTAGCGGGGGGGAAAACGAGCAGTACTTC. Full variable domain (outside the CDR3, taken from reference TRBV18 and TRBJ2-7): NAGVMQNPRHLVRRRGQEARLRCSPMKGHSHVYWYRQLPEEGLKFMVYLQKENIIDESGMPKERFSAEFPKEGPSILRIQQVVRGDSAAYFCASSTTSGGENEQYFGPGTRLTVT.

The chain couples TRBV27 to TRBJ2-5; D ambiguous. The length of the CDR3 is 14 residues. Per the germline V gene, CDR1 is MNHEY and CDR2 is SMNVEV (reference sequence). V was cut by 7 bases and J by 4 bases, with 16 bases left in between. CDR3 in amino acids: CASTPRWPPETQYF. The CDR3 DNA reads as TGTGCCAGCACCCCACGGTGGCCCCCAGAGACCCAGTACTTC.

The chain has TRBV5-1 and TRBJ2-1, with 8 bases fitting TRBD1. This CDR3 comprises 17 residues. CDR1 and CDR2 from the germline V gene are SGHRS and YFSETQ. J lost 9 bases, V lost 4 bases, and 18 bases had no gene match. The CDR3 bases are TGCGCCAGCAGCCGACCTTATGCCGGACAGGGACACGTTGAGCAGTTCTTC. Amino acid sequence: CASSRPYAGQGHVEQFF.

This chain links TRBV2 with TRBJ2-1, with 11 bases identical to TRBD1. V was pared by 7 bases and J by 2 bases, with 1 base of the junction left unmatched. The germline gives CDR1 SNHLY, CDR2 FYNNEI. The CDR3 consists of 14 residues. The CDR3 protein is CASMGQGAYNEQFF. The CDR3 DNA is TGTGCCAGCATGGGACAGGGGGCCTACAATGAGCAGTTCTTC. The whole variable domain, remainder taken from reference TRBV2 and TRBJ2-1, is EPEVTQTPSHQVTQMGQEVILRCVPISNHLYFYWYRQILGQKVEFLVSFYNNEISEKSEIFDDQFSVERPDGSNFTLKIRSTKLEDSAMYFCASMGQGAYNEQFFGPGTRLTVL.

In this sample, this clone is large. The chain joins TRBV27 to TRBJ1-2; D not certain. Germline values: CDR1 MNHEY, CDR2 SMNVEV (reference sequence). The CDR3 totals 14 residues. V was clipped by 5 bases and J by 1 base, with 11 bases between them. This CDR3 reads CASSTLLDNYGYTF. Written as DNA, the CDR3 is TGTGCCAGCAGTACCCTCCTAGATAACTATGGCTACACCTTC.

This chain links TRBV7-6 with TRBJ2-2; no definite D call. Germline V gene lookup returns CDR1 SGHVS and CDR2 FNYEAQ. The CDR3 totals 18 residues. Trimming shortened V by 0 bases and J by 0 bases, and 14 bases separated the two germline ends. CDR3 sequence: CASSLALGSSANTGELFF. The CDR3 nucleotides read TGTGCCAGCAGCTTAGCGCTAGGGTCCAGCGCGAACACCGGGGAGCTGTTTTTT.